Given below is one T cell receptor beta chain in context. The entry originates in a study of blood T cell repertoires in COVID-19. Study-wide background: The United States, Italy and Spain were the sources of the acute and convalescent COVID-19 samples.

With V trimmed by 7 bases and J by 5 bases, 9 bases remained unmatched. The CDR3 length is 13 residues. Germline values: CDR1 SQVTM, CDR2 ANQGSEA. This table comes from immunoSEQ multiplex PCR, and its TCRdb copy is limited to in-frame clones, with some not included. The sample shows approximately 200,000 clones, about 82% of them seen only once. The chain is built from TRBV29-1 and TRBJ2-7; 9 bases are shared with TRBD2. The sample was peripheral blood. This TCR was sampled from a woman between 25 and 40 years old with acute or convalescent COVID-19. In DNA, the CDR3 is TGCAGCGCAGAGAGCGGGAGGAGCGACGAGCAGTACTTC. Encoded protein: CSAESGRSDEQYF.